The 17 T cell receptor beta chains reported below all come from one sample, sequenced in a study of memory CD4+ T cells and cytomegalovirus serostatus. Single viable CD3+CD4+CD8-CD45RO+ cells were sorted as the memory CD4+ T cells. TCRdb's copy holds only in-frame clones and misses some; the assay was immunoSEQ multiplex PCR. In the table there are approximately 50,000 clones, under 80% of which are singletons. The sample was memory CD4+ T cells from blood. Every receptor here comes from an adult in good health and CMV-seronegative.

This chain joins TRBV7-6 and TRBJ2-3; D is unresolved. CDR3 length: 14 residues. Germline V gives CDR1 SGHVS, CDR2 FNYEAQ. Trimming removed 5 bases from V and 2 bases from J, with 11 bases in between. The CDR3 loop is CASSQPFSTDTQYF. CDR3 DNA sequence: TGTGCCAGCAGCCAACCGTTTTCCACAGATACGCAGTATTTT. The entire variable domain, with the rest obtained from reference TRBV7-6 and TRBJ2-3, is as follows: GAGVSQSPRYKVTKRGQDVALRCDPISGHVSLYWYRQALGQGPEFLTYFNYEAQQDKSGLPNDRFSAERPEGSISTLTIQRTEQRDSAMYRCASSQPFSTDTQYFGPGTRLTVL.

The chain uses TRBV11-2 and TRBJ1-3; a weak D match, TRBD1 (5 bases). Germline CDR1 SGHAT, CDR2 FQNNGV. Trimming removed 10 bases from V and 0 bases from J, with 13 bases in between. The CDR3 length is 14 residues. The CDR3 coding sequence is TGTGCCACCGCACAGGACCTCTCTGGAAACACCATATATTTT. Amino acid sequence: CATAQDLSGNTIYF.

V is TRBV9 and J is TRBJ1-5; D gene unclear. This CDR3 has 12 residues. Trimming removed 0 bases at V and 7 bases at J, with 5 bases between. Germline CDR1 and CDR2: SGDLS and YYNGEE. In nucleotides, the CDR3 is TGTGCCAGCAGCGTAGAGTGGCAGCCCCAGCATTTT. Translating it yields CASSVEWQPQHF.

V gene TRBV11-1 combines with J gene TRBJ2-1; 8 nucleotides match TRBD2. Germline assignment: CDR1 SGHAT and CDR2 FQDESV (reference sequence). J lost 5 bases, V lost 5 bases, and 11 bases had no gene match. The CDR3 sequence is 16 residues long. Here the CDR3 DNA reads TGTGCCAGCAGCCCGGGTAGGGGACTAGGGGACAATGAGCAGTTCTTC. Translated, it gives CASSPGRGLGDNEQFF.

This clone turned up a few times. This chain uses TRBV6-1 with TRBJ2-2; 7 bases map to TRBD1. Germline CDR1 is MNHNS and CDR2 is SASEGT. This CDR3 region has 14 residues. J was trimmed by 6 bases and V by 5 bases; bases with no gene match: 6. The CDR3 DNA follows: TGTGCCAGCAGTATTACGGGACAGTCCGGGGAGCTGTTTTTT. Its translation: CASSITGQSGELFF.

This chain connects TRBV28 to TRBJ2-7; 12 positions match TRBD2. Trimming took 7 bases from V and 5 from J; bases not matched to a gene: 9. Germline V gene sequence: CDR1 MDHEN, CDR2 SYDVKM. The CDR3 is 15 residues long. The CDR3 protein is CASNLAGGPPHEQYF. The CDR3 nucleotides are TGTGCCAGCAACCTAGCGGGAGGGCCCCCCCACGAGCAGTACTTC.

The rearrangement joins TRBV27 to TRBJ2-2; tentative D call: TRBD1 (5 bases). CDR1 and CDR2 from the germline V gene are MNHEY and SMNVEV (reference sequence). V was clipped by 7 bases and J by 3 bases, with 15 bases between them. The length of the CDR3 is 15 residues. DNA for the CDR3: TGTGCCAGCACCAGGTACAGGAGCGACACCGGGGAGCTGTTTTTT. Encoded protein: CASTRYRSDTGELFF.

The chain carries TRBV20-1 and TRBJ2-1; D gene ambiguous. V dropped 2 bases and J dropped 6 bases, with 5 bases sitting between them. This CDR3 contains 11 residues. Germline loops: CDR1 DFQATT, CDR2 SNEGSKA (reference sequence). The CDR3 sequence: CSARTPNEQFF. Here the CDR3 DNA reads TGCAGTGCTAGAACCCCCAATGAGCAGTTCTTC.

In this sample, this clone turned up a few times. This sequence joins TRBV30 and TRBJ2-1; 12 positions match TRBD2. The CDR3 sequence is 18 residues long. The trim removed 4 bases at V and 4 bases at J, leaving 14 bases unmatched. Germline values: CDR1 GTSNPN, CDR2 SVGIG (reference sequence). The CDR3 loop is CAWKASGRGIARYNEQFF. The CDR3 bases are TGTGCCTGGAAAGCTAGCGGGAGGGGAATCGCGAGATACAATGAGCAGTTCTTC.

The chain is built from TRBV7-2 and TRBJ1-1; no definite D call. V lost 0 bases to trimming and J lost 1 base, with 18 bases between them. Germline V gene sequence: CDR1 SGHTA, CDR2 FQGNSA. This CDR3 is built from 18 residues. CDR3 DNA sequence: TGTGCCAGCAGCTTAGCAACTCTCTCGGAGGACCGGAACACTGAAGCTTTCTTT. Encoded protein: CASSLATLSEDRNTEAFF.

V and J are TRBV6-5 and TRBJ1-1; D remains ambiguous. This CDR3 region has 13 residues. With 6 bases removed from V and 1 base from J, the gap between germline ends came to 9 bases. Germline CDR1 is MNHEY and CDR2 is SVGAGI. The CDR3, as DNA: TGTGCCAGCAGGCAGACCCAGAACACTGAAGCTTTCTTT. Translated: CASRQTQNTEAFF.

This chain uses TRBV2 with TRBJ2-7, with D perhaps TRBD2 (6 bases). From germline, CDR1 is SNHLY and CDR2 FYNNEI. The CDR3 length is 15 residues. The V end lost 4 bases, the J end lost 0 bases, and 13 bases lay between the germline ends. The CDR3: CASSGGDLTSYEQYF. The CDR3 DNA follows: TGTGCCAGCAGTGGTGGGGACTTAACCTCCTACGAGCAGTACTTC.

CDR3 amino acids: CASSLTGARETQYF. The CDR3, as DNA: TGTGCCAGCAGCTTAACAGGGGCTCGAGAGACCCAGTACTTC. This sequence joins TRBV7-3 and TRBJ2-5; tentatively, D is TRBD1 (5 bases). Germline CDR1 and CDR2: SGHTA and FQGTGA. CDR3 length: 14 residues. The germline V and J ends were trimmed by 0 bases and 4 bases, with 9 bases remaining between them.

This sequence joins TRBV6-1 and TRBJ2-3; D remains unclear. The CDR3 totals 15 residues. Germline V gene lookup returns CDR1 MNHNS and CDR2 SASEGT. Trimming stripped 4 bases from V and 3 bases from J, with 14 bases between. The CDR3 sequence: CASSGDWGRTDTQYF. The CDR3 DNA sequence: TGTGCCAGCAGTGGGGATTGGGGAAGGACAGATACGCAGTATTTT.

The chain joins TRBV14 to TRBJ2-2; D remains unclear. The V end was cut by 0 bases, the J end by 8 bases, with 10 bases between. The CDR3 is made up of 14 amino acids. Germline loops: CDR1 SGHDN, CDR2 FVKESK. CDR3 DNA: TGTGCCAGCAGCCAAGAGCACGGTTCGGGGGAGCTGTTTTTT. Protein sequence: CASSQEHGSGELFF.

This clone occurred a few times. The genes are TRBV6-5 and TRBJ2-7, with TRBD1 matching 7 bases. The CDR3 is 15 residues long. V shed 2 bases, J shed 2 bases, and the junction held 6 bases outside the gene matches. Germline CDR1 is MNHEY and CDR2 is SVGAGI. The chain's CDR3 is CASSYLRDSPYEQYF. The CDR3 nucleotides read TGTGCCAGCAGTTACCTCCGGGACAGCCCCTACGAGCAGTACTTC.

This chain uses TRBV18 with TRBJ1-4; no reliable D call. The CDR3 is made up of 16 amino acids. Per the germline V gene, CDR1 is KGHSH and CDR2 is LQKENI. V lost 3 bases and J lost 0, with 11 bases in between. CDR3 DNA sequence: TGTGCCAGCTCACCTTTGCCCACTTCAACTAATGAAAAACTGTTTTTT. Translating it yields CASSPLPTSTNEKLFF.